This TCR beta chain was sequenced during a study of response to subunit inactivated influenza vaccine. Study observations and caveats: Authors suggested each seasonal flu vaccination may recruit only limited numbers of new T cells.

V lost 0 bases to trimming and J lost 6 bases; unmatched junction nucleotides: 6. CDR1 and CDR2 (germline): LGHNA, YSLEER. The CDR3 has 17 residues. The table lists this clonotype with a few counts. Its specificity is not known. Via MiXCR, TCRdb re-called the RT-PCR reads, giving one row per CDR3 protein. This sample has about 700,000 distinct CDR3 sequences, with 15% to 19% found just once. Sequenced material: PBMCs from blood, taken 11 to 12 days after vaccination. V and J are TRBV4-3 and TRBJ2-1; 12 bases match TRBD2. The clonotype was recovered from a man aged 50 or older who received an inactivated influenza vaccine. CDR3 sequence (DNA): TGCGCCAGCAGCCAAGATCTGGAGACTAGCGGGGGCAATGAGCAGTTCTTC. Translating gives CASSQDLETSGGNEQFF.